One sample yielded the 30 T cell receptor beta chains listed below, sequenced in a study of neurological immune-mediated disorders. TCRdb redid the calling of the 5' RACE reads with MiXCR, one entry per CDR3 protein. The sample carries about 33,000 distinct CDR3 sequences, approximately 13% recorded once. Time point: longitudinal time-point 2. The specimen sequenced was PBMCs. Every receptor here comes from a woman in her thirties or forties in good health.

This clonotype showed up many times. The chain couples TRBV7-2 to TRBJ2-5; TRBD2 agrees at 12 bases. The CDR3 sequence is 16 residues long. V lost 3 bases and J lost 5; bases outside the gene matches: 7. Germline values: CDR1 SGHTA, CDR2 FQGNSA. The CDR3 region is CASSFLSSGRGETQYF. CDR3 in DNA: TGTGCCAGCAGCTTTCTTTCTAGCGGGAGGGGGGAGACCCAGTACTTC.

At least ten counts were recorded for this clonotype. The chain has TRBV4-1 and TRBJ2-3, with 9 bases fitting TRBD2. The CDR3 is 18 amino acids. Germline assignment: CDR1 MGHRA and CDR2 YSYEKL. V dropped 0 bases and J dropped 4; count of bases not matched to a gene: 11. The CDR3: CASSQDMTAGGPSDTQYF. CDR3 coding DNA: TGCGCCAGCAGCCAAGATATGACCGCGGGGGGGCCTTCAGATACGCAGTATTTT.

This clonotype was found many times. The chain couples TRBV27 to TRBJ2-1; 12 bases align to TRBD1. V was pared by 2 bases and J by 7 bases, with 3 bases of the junction left unmatched. This CDR3 region has 15 residues. Germline assignment: CDR1 MNHEY and CDR2 SMNVEV (reference sequence). The CDR3 here is CASSLRGQGANEQFF. The CDR3 DNA follows: TGTGCCAGCAGTTTAAGGGGACAGGGGGCGAATGAGCAGTTCTTC.

This clonotype was detected many times. This sequence joins TRBV29-1 and TRBJ2-5; 12 bases agree with TRBD2. Germline-derived CDR1 and CDR2 are SQVTM and ANQGSEA. The CDR3 consists of 13 residues. Trimming at V came to 4 bases and at J to 4 bases, leaving 1 base not matched to a gene. CDR3 in amino acids: CSVGGLAGETQYF. CDR3 sequence (DNA): TGCAGCGTTGGGGGACTAGCGGGAGAGACCCAGTACTTC.

This clonotype was seen at least ten times. The J gene is TRBJ2-1, the V gene TRBV7-2; maybe TRBD2 (5 bases). The V gene lost 6 bases and the J gene lost 0 bases, with 12 bases spanning the gap. Looked up from germline, CDR1 is SGHTA and CDR2 is FQGNSA. The CDR3 covers 15 residues. The CDR3 region has the DNA TGTGCCAGCAGGGAGGTAGGGAGCTCCTACAATGAGCAGTTCTTC. This gives the protein CASREVGSSYNEQFF.

In this sample, this clonotype turned up many times. The gene calls are TRBV27 and TRBJ2-1; D unresolved. Germline values: CDR1 MNHEY, CDR2 SMNVEV (reference sequence). This CDR3 region has 16 residues. Trimming cost V 6 bases and J 4 bases, with 19 bases left between them. The CDR3 protein is CASSSGPSWAYNEQFF. The CDR3 DNA reads as TGTGCCAGCAGCTCAGGTCCCTCCTGGGCTTACAATGAGCAGTTCTTC.

This clonotype was picked up one time. At one end, the junction sequence differs from germline, possibly due to a read error. The chain employs TRBV5-1 and TRBJ2-7; unclear D gene. CDR3 length: 11 residues. Germline CDR1 reads SGHRS; CDR2 reads YFSETQ. The CDR3 nucleotides read TGTGCCAGCAATGCCGCCTACGAGCAGTACTTC. Translating it yields CASNAAYEQYF.

The sample holds many counts of this clonotype. The V call is TRBV12-3 or TRBV12-4, the J call TRBJ2-1; D perhaps matches TRBD1 (6 bases). Trimming left V 6 bases short and J 4 bases short, with 10 bases between. The CDR3 has 13 residues. The CDR3: CASRSDSYNEQFF. The CDR3 DNA reads as TGTGCCAGCAGGTCGGACAGTTACAATGAGCAGTTCTTC.

This clonotype was observed many times. The chain has TRBV6-2 or TRBV6-3 and TRBJ1-5; a weak D match, TRBD1 (6 bases). Germline CDR1 is MNHEY and CDR2 is SVGEGT. This CDR3 region has 13 residues. The germline V and J ends were trimmed by 5 bases and 6 bases, with 11 bases remaining between them. CDR3 residues: CASSTGQRQPQHF. CDR3 nucleotide sequence: TGTGCCAGCAGTACAGGGCAACGTCAGCCCCAGCATTTT.

This clonotype came up once. This could be a read error, since a much larger clone is one nucleotide away. This chain connects TRBV29-1 to TRBJ2-7; 7 nucleotides align to TRBD2. The CDR3 has 14 amino acids. Per the germline V gene, CDR1 is SQVTM and CDR2 is ANQGSEA. CDR3 sequence: CGVWEGPSSYEQYF. CDR3 DNA sequence: TGCGGCGTCTGGGAGGGACCGTCCTCCTACGAGCAGTACTTC.

This sequence joins TRBV7-2 and TRBJ2-2, with D uncertain. CDR1 and CDR2 (germline): SGHTA, FQGNSA. The CDR3 runs to 13 residues. The V gene lost 5 bases and the J gene lost 4 bases, with 8 bases spanning the gap. CDR3 in DNA: TGTGCCAGCAGCGCTCAGTCCACCGGGGAGCTGTTTTTT. Translating it yields CASSAQSTGELFF. Filled out from reference TRBV7-2 and TRBJ2-2, the complete variable domain reads GAGVSQSPSNKVTEKGKDVELRCDPISGHTALYWYRQSLGQGLEFLIYFQGNSAPDKSGLPSDRFSAERTGGSVSTLTIQRTQQEDSAVYLCASSAQSTGELFFGEGSRLTVL.

This clonotype was seen repeatedly, ten times or more. This rearrangement joins TRBV4-3 to TRBJ2-7, with TRBD2 as a possible D gene (6 bases). Trimming removed 3 bases from V and 4 bases from J, with 13 bases in between. Germline V gene sequence: CDR1 LGHNA, CDR2 YSLEER. The CDR3 is made up of 14 amino acids. The CDR3 region is CASSQRAGPYEQYF. Here the CDR3 DNA reads TGCGCCAGCAGCCAGAGGGCGGGACCATACGAGCAGTACTTC.

The chain has TRBV27 and TRBJ2-7; perhaps D is TRBD1 or TRBD2 (5 bases each). The CDR3 length is 12 residues. V was cut by 6 bases and J by 7 bases, with 13 bases left in between. Germline loops: CDR1 MNHEY, CDR2 SMNVEV (reference sequence). CDR3 coding DNA: TGTGCCAGCAGCCGGGGCGCCAGGGAGCAGTACTTC. Its translation: CASSRGAREQYF.

This clonotype showed up many times. This rearrangement joins TRBV12-3 or TRBV12-4 to TRBJ2-3, with TRBD2 matching over 7 bases. Trimming cost V 5 bases and J 12 bases; bases outside gene matches: 11. The CDR3 loop spans 13 amino acids. The CDR3 loop reads CASSPHGSGKQYF. In DNA form, the CDR3 reads TGTGCCAGCAGTCCCCACGGAAGCGGGAAACAGTATTTT.

This clonotype appeared many times. The V call is TRBV20-1, the J call TRBJ2-1, with TRBD2 as a possible D gene (5 bases). The germline CDR1 and CDR2 sequences are DFQATT and SNEGSKA (reference sequence). The CDR3 runs 15 residues. The V and J ends lost 1 base and 0 bases respectively, with 10 bases between them. The DNA of the CDR3 is TGCAGTGCTAGAGGGTTAGGAGGCTCCTACAATGAGCAGTTCTTC. It translates to CSARGLGGSYNEQFF.

In this sample, this clonotype turned up many times. The CDR3 sequence is CASSELRTGLYNEQFF. The DNA of the CDR3 is TGCGCCAGCAGTGAGTTGAGGACAGGTCTATACAATGAGCAGTTCTTC. The chain combines TRBV10-1 with TRBJ2-1, with 7 bases that match TRBD1. V lost 1 base and J lost 4; bases outside the gene matches: 7. Germline CDR1 WNHNN, CDR2 SYGVQD (reference sequence). The CDR3 is 16 residues long.

This clonotype was counted at least ten times. The rearrangement uses TRBV6-5 and TRBJ2-1, with 10 bases lining up with TRBD2. J lost 0 bases, V lost 8 bases, and 4 bases had no gene match. Looked up from germline, CDR1 is MNHEY and CDR2 is SVGAGI. CDR3 length: 15 residues. The CDR3 DNA is TGTGCCAGCGGCGTAGCGGGAGGCTCCTACAATGAGCAGTTCTTC. It specifies CASGVAGGSYNEQFF.

This clonotype was detected ten times or more. The rearrangement joins TRBV11-2 to TRBJ2-3, with D maybe TRBD2 (6 bases). V was cut by 1 base and J by 5 bases, with 7 bases left in between. The CDR3 totals 13 residues. From germline, CDR1 is SGHAT and CDR2 FQNNGV. CDR3 sequence: CASSLVGGDTQYF. DNA for the CDR3: TGTGCCAGCAGCTTAGTGGGGGGAGATACGCAGTATTTT.

This clonotype was counted ten times or more. The chain uses TRBV5-1 and TRBJ1-1, with 10 bases lining up with TRBD1. V was clipped by 5 bases and J by 3 bases; unmatched bases: 7. The germline V gene has CDR1 SGHRS and CDR2 YFSETQ. The CDR3 length is 15 residues. This chain's CDR3 is CASRPDRGPHTEAFF. The CDR3, as DNA: TGCGCCAGCAGACCAGACAGGGGGCCGCACACTGAAGCTTTCTTT.

This clonotype was counted a few times. The V and J genes are TRBV12-3 or TRBV12-4 and TRBJ1-2; TRBD1 might be the D (5 bases). The CDR3 has 14 residues. V lost 6 bases and J 7 bases, leaving 18 bases between the germline ends. DNA of the CDR3: TGTGCCAGCAGGGGGACGGCTTATAATCTTGGCTACACCTTC. This translates into CASRGTAYNLGYTF.

In its sample, this clonotype was seen many times. This chain connects TRBV6-1 to TRBJ2-7; 10 bases agree with TRBD1. Trimming took 8 bases from V and 2 from J; bases not matched to a gene: 6. The CDR3 spans 14 residues. Germline loops: CDR1 MNHNS, CDR2 SASEGT. CDR3 nucleotides: TGTGCCAGCGTGAGAGGACAGGGGGCCTACGAGCAGTACTTC. It is translated as CASVRGQGAYEQYF.

The sample holds many counts of this clonotype. The chain has TRBV20-1 and TRBJ2-1, with a tentative D call TRBD2 (6 bases). Trimming removed 1 base at V and 4 bases at J, with 11 bases between. The CDR3 runs 14 residues. Germline V CDR1 and CDR2: DFQATT, SNEGSKA (reference sequence). In nucleotides, the CDR3 is TGCAGTGCTAGAGGGGACTCGCCATACAATGAGCAGTTCTTC. Translating gives CSARGDSPYNEQFF.

This clonotype was seen at least ten times. The chain is built from TRBV5-1 and TRBJ2-3; TRBD1 aligns across 12 bases. With V trimmed by 4 bases and J by 3 bases, 6 bases remained unmatched. This CDR3 region has 16 residues. CDR1 is SGHRS and CDR2 is YFSETQ in the germline V gene. The CDR3 DNA reads as TGCGCCAGCAGCGCCCGGGACAGGGGGCGTACAGATACGCAGTATTTT. This translates into CASSARDRGRTDTQYF. Full variable domain (remainder filled in from reference TRBV5-1 and TRBJ2-3): KAGVTQTPRYLIKTRGQQVTLSCSPISGHRSVSWYQQTPGQGLQFLFEYFSETQRNKGNFPGRFSGRQFSNSRSEMNVSTLELGDSALYLCASSARDRGRTDTQYFGPGTRLTVL.

This clonotype occurred many times. The V call is TRBV5-8, the J call TRBJ2-5; D gene uncertain. Per germline, CDR1 SGHTS and CDR2 YDEGEE. There are 13 residues in the CDR3. V lost 4 bases to trimming and J lost 3 bases, with 10 bases between them. The CDR3 spells CASSTYKEETQYF. CDR3 DNA sequence: TGTGCCAGCAGCACCTACAAGGAAGAGACCCAGTACTTC.

This clonotype was found many times. The gene calls are TRBV7-8 and TRBJ2-1; TRBD2 matches at 12 bases. This CDR3 is 16 amino acids long. V was clipped by 6 bases and J by 4 bases; unmatched bases: 7. Germline V gene lookup returns CDR1 SGHVS and CDR2 FQNEAQ. CDR3 protein: CASSPRGLAGYNEQFF. CDR3 sequence (DNA): TGTGCCAGCAGTCCGCGAGGACTAGCGGGATACAATGAGCAGTTCTTC. Using reference TRBV7-8 and TRBJ2-1 for the parts outside the CDR3, the full variable domain is GAGVSQSPRYKVAKRGQDVALRCDPISGHVSLFWYQQALGQGPEFLTYFQNEAQLDKSGLPSDRFFAERPEGSVSTLKIQRTQQEDSAVYLCASSPRGLAGYNEQFFGPGTRLTVL.

This clonotype was seen ten or more times. The rearrangement links TRBV3-1 to TRBJ2-7, with unresolved D. CDR3 length: 14 residues. Germline V lookup: CDR1 LGHDT, CDR2 YNNKEL (reference sequence). V lost 5 bases and J lost 3, with 14 bases in between. The CDR3 reads CASSGYSFNYEQYF. CDR3 in DNA: TGTGCCAGCAGCGGGTACAGTTTTAACTACGAGCAGTACTTC.

This clonotype was recorded at least ten times. The genes are TRBV7-8 and TRBJ2-7; weak D call: TRBD1 (7 bases). Germline V gene data show CDR1 as SGHVS and CDR2 as FQNEAQ. CDR3 length: 13 residues. Trimming pared 5 bases from V and 8 bases from J, leaving 16 bases between. The CDR3 nucleotides read TGTGCCAGCAGCCAGGGGGGTGAGGGGAAGCAGTACTTC. It encodes CASSQGGEGKQYF.

This clonotype was counted ten times or more. The V gene is TRBV5-1, the J gene TRBJ2-7; 7 bases align to TRBD1. The CDR3 is 14 residues long. V lost 4 bases, J lost 2 bases, and 6 bases stayed unmatched. The germline gives CDR1 SGHRS, CDR2 YFSETQ. DNA for the CDR3: TGCGCCAGCAGCCGGGACAGATTGACCTACGAGCAGTACTTC. Its translation: CASSRDRLTYEQYF.

This clonotype has ten or more counts. The chain carries TRBV5-1 and TRBJ2-5; the D gene could be TRBD1 or TRBD2 (5 bases each). This CDR3 contains 15 residues. Germline loops: CDR1 SGHRS, CDR2 YFSETQ. V was clipped by 6 bases and J by 4 bases, with 19 bases between them. The CDR3 DNA reads as TGCGCCAGCACATCCGGGCCTCAGGGACGAGAGACCCAGTACTTC. Translating gives CASTSGPQGRETQYF.

At least ten counts were recorded for this clonotype. CDR3: CASSFTGGRTGYEQYF. CDR3 coding DNA: TGTGCCAGCAGCTTTACCGGAGGGCGGACGGGCTACGAGCAGTACTTC. V is TRBV7-2 and J is TRBJ2-7; D may be TRBD2 (6 bases). Germline V gene data show CDR1 as SGHTA and CDR2 as FQGNSA. V lost 3 bases and J 3 bases, leaving 18 bases between the germline ends. The CDR3 sequence is 16 residues long.